Presented here are 23 T cell receptor beta chains from one specimen sequenced in a study of radiation and T cells in renal cell carcinoma. Sequenced by immunoSEQ multiplex PCR; TCRdb stores in-frame clones only, minus some. The sample gives roughly 23,000 clones, 40% to 55% of which show up once; 15% to 20% is in the top ten. Treatment: 15 Gy SBRT to primary tumor, nephrectomy 4 weeks later. The sequences come from tumor tissue, collected from a patient whose treatment included radiotherapy and nephrectomy. Receptors were obtained from a woman in her 50s with renal cell carcinoma.

This clone occurred once. The chain couples TRBV30 to TRBJ1-1; D perhaps matches TRBD1 (5 bases). Trimming removed 3 bases from V and 5 bases from J, with 19 bases in between. From germline, CDR1 is GTSNPN and CDR2 SVGIG (reference sequence). This CDR3 contains 15 residues. For the CDR3, the DNA is TGTGCCTGGAGGAGACTCGCGGCCTCAGGGACTGAAGCTTTCTTT. Its translation: CAWRRLAASGTEAFF.

The chain is built from TRBV18 and TRBJ1-1, with 7 bases that match TRBD1. V dropped 3 bases and J dropped 3; count of bases not matched to a gene: 4. The CDR3 is 14 amino acids. CDR1 and CDR2 (germline): KGHSH, LQKENI. CDR3 in amino acids: CASSPNTGDTEAFF. As DNA, the CDR3 is TGTGCCAGCTCACCTAACACAGGGGACACTGAAGCTTTCTTT.

The chain couples TRBV10-3 to TRBJ1-2; no clear D gene. Trimming cost V 3 bases and J 4 bases, with 6 bases left between them. CDR3 size: 12 residues. Germline assignment: CDR1 ENHRY and CDR2 SYGVKD. The CDR3 coding sequence is TGTGCCATCAGTGAAGACTCCTATGGCTACACCTTC. Amino acids: CAISEDSYGYTF.

The chain has TRBV2 and TRBJ1-1; TRBD1 might be the D (6 bases). Germline values: CDR1 SNHLY, CDR2 FYNNEI. The CDR3 contains 15 residues. Trimming took off 6 bases at V and 4 bases at J, with 18 bases between the two ends. The CDR3 DNA is TGTGCCAGCAGACACGCCTGGGCGGGGGCCACTGAAGCTTTCTTT. This translates into CASRHAWAGATEAFF.

The chain is built from TRBV18 and TRBJ2-3; D is unclear. Trimming removed 1 base from V and 6 bases from J, with 5 bases in between. The CDR3 is 12 residues long. Germline CDR1 KGHSH, CDR2 LQKENI. CDR3 sequence reads: CASSPLGDTQYF. In nucleotides, the CDR3 is TGTGCCAGCTCACCACTGGGCGATACGCAGTATTTT. Using reference TRBV18 and TRBJ2-3 for the parts outside the CDR3, the full variable domain is NAGVMQNPRHLVRRRGQEARLRCSPMKGHSHVYWYRQLPEEGLKFMVYLQKENIIDESGMPKERFSAEFPKEGPSILRIQQVVRGDSAAYFCASSPLGDTQYFGPGTRLTVL.

There are a few counts of this clone. The DNA for the CDR3 is TGTGCCAGCAGCTTAGATTGGCTAGCCCAAGAGACCCAGTACTTC. It specifies CASSLDWLAQETQYF. This chain connects TRBV7-2 to TRBJ2-5; TRBD2 is a possible D gene (5 bases). Deletions cut 1 base from V and 1 base from J, with 10 bases between. From germline, CDR1 is SGHTA and CDR2 FQGNSA. The CDR3 is 15 residues long.

This clone was recorded a few times. The chain combines TRBV19 with TRBJ2-1, with 7 bases identical to TRBD2. Germline V gives CDR1 LNHDA, CDR2 SQIVND (reference sequence). V shed 4 bases, J shed 10 bases, and the junction held 4 bases outside the gene matches. The CDR3 is 12 amino acids. This CDR3 is CASSKASGEQFF. CDR3 sequence (DNA): TGTGCCAGTAGTAAGGCTAGCGGAGAGCAGTTCTTC.

The CDR3 sequence: CASSLRSGTVSYEQYF. CDR3 in DNA: TGCGCCAGCAGTTTACGCTCCGGGACAGTCTCCTACGAGCAGTACTTC. The chain links TRBV10-2 to TRBJ2-7; 7 bases fit TRBD1. The J segment lost 0 bases and the V segment lost 5 bases, leaving 10 bases of the junction unmatched. Germline V gene sequence: CDR1 WSHSY, CDR2 SAAADI. CDR3 length equals 16 residues.

The chain employs TRBV6-6 and TRBJ2-1; 7 bases align to TRBD1. This CDR3 contains 14 residues. The junction had 10 bases not matched to a gene; V was cut back by 8 bases and J by 6 bases. Germline values: CDR1 MNHNY, CDR2 SVGAGI (reference sequence). The CDR3: CASDPGTAPNEQFF. CDR3 sequence (DNA): TGTGCCAGCGATCCCGGGACAGCGCCCAATGAGCAGTTCTTC.

This clone has just a few counts. The sample carries other DNA sequences with the same CDR3. This chain joins TRBV6-1 and TRBJ1-4; TRBD1 matches 11 bases. CDR3 length: 12 residues. Germline V gene lookup returns CDR1 MNHNS and CDR2 SASEGT. The CDR3 DNA reads as TGTGCTTCAGGACAGGGGGCAGGAAAACTGTTTTTT. Translated: CASGQGAGKLFF.

This clone was counted a few times. The rearrangement joins TRBV9 to TRBJ2-2; weak D call: TRBD1 (6 bases). The CDR3 is 14 amino acids. The V gene's germline CDR1 is SGDLS and CDR2 YYNGEE. V was cut by 3 bases and J by 5 bases, with 11 bases left in between. CDR3 region: CASSGTVMTGELFF. CDR3 coding DNA: TGTGCCAGCAGCGGGACAGTAATGACCGGGGAGCTGTTTTTT.

The V call is TRBV18, the J call TRBJ2-7; D possibly uses TRBD1 or TRBD2 (5 bases each). Germline CDR1 and CDR2: KGHSH and LQKENI. The germline V and J ends were trimmed by 3 bases and 6 bases, with 6 bases remaining between them. The CDR3 consists of 11 residues. CDR3 amino acids: CASSPGVEQYF. CDR3 nucleotide sequence: TGTGCCAGCTCACCGGGGGTCGAGCAGTACTTC.

This rearrangement joins TRBV11-2 to TRBJ1-1; D is undetermined. The CDR3 extends over 13 amino acids. The germline CDR1 and CDR2 sequences are SGHAT and FQNNGV. With 3 bases removed from V and 7 bases from J, the gap between germline ends came to 12 bases. The CDR3 DNA follows: TGTGCCAGCAGCTTTACATCGCACGGTGAAGCTTTCTTT. Its translation is CASSFTSHGEAFF.

This clone has just a few counts. V and J are TRBV16 and TRBJ1-1; D gene ambiguous. CDR3 length equals 13 residues. V lost 5 bases to trimming and J lost 2 bases, with 9 bases between them. CDR1 and CDR2 (germline): KGHSY, FQNENV. The CDR3 sequence: CASSGSLNTEAFF. For the CDR3, the DNA is TGTGCCAGCAGCGGGAGCCTCAACACTGAAGCTTTCTTT.

The chain employs TRBV18 and TRBJ2-7; 10 nucleotides align to TRBD1. V lost 3 bases and J lost 7; bases outside the gene matches: 6. Germline CDR1 KGHSH, CDR2 LQKENI. This CDR3 region has 14 residues. Written as DNA, the CDR3 is TGTGCCAGCTCACCGTCGGGACAGGGGAGAGAGCAGTACTTC. As protein: CASSPSGQGREQYF.

This clone showed up just a few times. The V call is TRBV9, the J call TRBJ1-6, with a tentative D call TRBD1 (6 bases). V was trimmed by 3 bases and J by 10 bases, leaving 23 bases between them. CDR3 length: 17 residues. Germline loops: CDR1 SGDLS, CDR2 YYNGEE. Written as DNA, the CDR3 is TGTGCCAGCAGCGGGTCCCGACGGAGGGGGGGTAACTCACCCCTCCACTTT. It is translated as CASSGSRRRGGNSPLHF.

On this clone: Germline is not matched at one junction end, which may reflect a read error. The chain combines TRBV2 with TRBJ1-5, with unresolved D. CDR3 length: 12 residues. Germline CDR1 SNHLY, CDR2 FYNNEI. Here the CDR3 DNA reads TGTGCCAGCAGGGAAGTGAATCAGCCCCAGCATTTT. Protein sequence: CASREVNQPQHF.

The chain links TRBV25-1 to TRBJ1-1; the match to TRBD1 covers 7 bases. Germline CDR1 reads MGHDK; CDR2 reads SYGVNS. The V segment lost 4 bases and the J segment 1 base; nucleotides outside the gene matches: 15. There are 18 residues in the CDR3. The CDR3 is CASSGQQGRGSWNTEAFF. DNA for the CDR3: TGTGCCAGCAGTGGCCAACAGGGGCGGGGGAGTTGGAACACTGAAGCTTTCTTT.

This clone was seen many times. The genes are TRBV7-9 and TRBJ1-6, with 10 bases that match TRBD1. Germline assignment: CDR1 SEHNR and CDR2 FQNEAQ (reference sequence). J was trimmed by 7 bases and V by 3 bases; bases with no gene match: 3. This CDR3 region has 15 residues. This CDR3 is CASSFRGQGNSPLHF. CDR3 nucleotides: TGTGCCAGCAGCTTTAGGGGACAGGGGAATTCACCCCTCCACTTT.

This chain's CDR3 is CASRQGANYGYTF. The CDR3 coding sequence is TGTGCCAGCAGACAGGGGGCGAACTATGGCTACACCTTC. The chain has TRBV5-3 and TRBJ1-2; the match to TRBD1 covers 10 bases. TRBV5-3 is an open reading frame, and its role is uncertain. Trimming at V came to 8 bases and at J to 2 bases, leaving 3 bases not matched to a gene. The CDR3 consists of 13 residues.

This clone has a handful of counts. V is TRBV4-3 and J is TRBJ1-2; D might be TRBD1 (5 bases). This CDR3 contains 15 residues. V was pared by 4 bases and J by 5 bases, with 17 bases between. In germline, CDR1 is LGHNA, CDR2 YSLEER. The CDR3 bases are TGCGCCAGCAGCCTAACTCCCGGGGACGGGTATGGCTACACCTTC. It yields the protein CASSLTPGDGYGYTF.

The chain joins TRBV7-3 to TRBJ2-1, with 9 bases fitting TRBD1. Losses at the gene ends were 5 bases for V and 4 bases for J; bases not matched to a gene: 9. The CDR3 is made up of 16 amino acids. Germline V lookup: CDR1 SGHTA, CDR2 FQGTGA. The CDR3 DNA sequence: TGTGCCAGCAGCCCGATGGCTGGACAGGGGTACAATGAGCAGTTCTTC. Translated: CASSPMAGQGYNEQFF.

The chain couples TRBV19 to TRBJ1-2, with D tentatively TRBD1 (5 bases). Looked up from germline, CDR1 is LNHDA and CDR2 is SQIVND (reference sequence). Trimming removed 10 bases from V and 3 bases from J, with 18 bases in between. The CDR3 is 14 amino acids. The CDR3 sequence: CATQRGGYDYGYTF. The CDR3 coding sequence is TGTGCCACCCAGAGGGGCGGGTACGACTATGGCTACACCTTC.